This TCR beta chain was documented in a study of cytomegalovirus exposure and HLA in healthy donors. Across the study: The use of the same platform for the roughly 130 validation repertoires and the roughly 680 first-cohort repertoires was reported by a later analysis. General study results and limits: Cytomegalovirus association was assigned to more than 150 TCR beta chains. One later analysis, an examination of the 120 or so validation repertoires, found that first-cohort TCR clusters tended to co-occur in them.

In regard to this clone: Its specificity is unknown.

The approximately 130-subject validation cohort, separate from the 666-subject first cohort, included the donors. Libraries were prepared by immunoSEQ multiplex PCR; TCRdb keeps only in-frame clonotypes and omits some of them. The profile shows roughly 150,000 clones, about 96% of them singletons. CDR1 is SGHTA, CDR2 FQGNSA, per germline. The CDR3 is 15 residues long. The ends lost 5 bases at V and 8 bases at J; junction bases unmatched: 7. V is TRBV7-2 and J is TRBJ2-1, with 12 bases identical to TRBD2. The sequence came from a woman aged 18 to 35 in good health and CMV-seronegative. The sample was PBMCs. CDR3 sequence reads: CASSQLAGGPYEQFF. The CDR3 DNA reads as TGTGCCAGCAGCCAGCTAGCGGGGGGGCCCTATGAGCAGTTCTTC.